The clone carrying this T cell receptor beta chain has at least ten counts. Its antigen is as yet unknown. Losses at the gene ends were 5 bases for V and 4 bases for J; bases not matched to a gene: 10. The CDR3 extends over 15 amino acids. CDR1 and CDR2 (germline): SGHTA, FQGNSA. TCRdb reprocessed the reads via MiXCR and lists one record per CDR3 protein. The sample shows under 350,000 distinct CDR3 sequences, over 7.5% of them seen only once. This sample was included in a study of T cell repertoires in cytomegalovirus infection. Study-level information: CMV infection plus the matching HLA type was flagged by public TCR beta signatures. General study results and limits: Dominating the ex vivo response were HLA-C-restricted CMV-specific TCR beta clonotypes. Of the TCR beta families, the public ones yielded a cumulative frequency that identified carriers of CMV plus the relevant HLA.

Sequenced sample: PBMCs. The chain joins TRBV7-2 to TRBJ2-7; 8 positions agree with TRBD2. This sequence originates from a human donor in good health (CMV status not recorded). Some clones in this sample may be carry-over from other donors' samples. The CDR3, as DNA: TGTGCCAGCAGCAAAAACTCAGCGGGAGTTTACGAGCAGTACTTC. It yields the protein CASSKNSAGVYEQYF.